This T cell receptor (beta chain) was observed in a study of blood T cell repertoires in COVID-19. Study overall: T cells, B-cell-depleted T cells, or PBMCs supplied cDNA or gDNA.

Germline values: CDR1 SSHAT, CDR2 FNYEAQ (reference sequence). This CDR3 spans 15 amino acids. Details on this clone: Germline is not matched at one junction end, which may reflect a read error.

Method: immunoSEQ multiplex PCR; TCRdb's copy keeps in-frame clones and lacks some. The sample includes about 240,000 clones, roughly 80% of them seen just once. The TCR originated in a woman aged 55-70 years with active or convalescent COVID-19. The chain is built from TRBV7-7 and TRBJ2-5; 11 bases agree with TRBD2. Sequencing input: peripheral blood. The CDR3 nucleotides read TGTGCTAGCAGCTTAGGGACTAGCGGCCAAGAGACCCAGTACTTC. Its translation: CASSLGTSGQETQYF.